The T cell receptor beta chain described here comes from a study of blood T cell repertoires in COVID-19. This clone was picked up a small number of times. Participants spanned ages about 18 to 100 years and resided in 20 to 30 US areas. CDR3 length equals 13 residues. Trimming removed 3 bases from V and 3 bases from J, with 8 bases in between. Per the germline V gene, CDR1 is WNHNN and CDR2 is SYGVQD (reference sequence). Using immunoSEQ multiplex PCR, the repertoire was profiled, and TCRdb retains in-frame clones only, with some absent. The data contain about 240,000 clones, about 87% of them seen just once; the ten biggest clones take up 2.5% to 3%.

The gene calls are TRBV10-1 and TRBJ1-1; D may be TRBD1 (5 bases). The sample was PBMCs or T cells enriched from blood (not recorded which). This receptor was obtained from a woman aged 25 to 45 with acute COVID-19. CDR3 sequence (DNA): TGCGCCAGCAGTGAACAGGCAGACACTGAAGCTTTCTTT. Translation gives CASSEQADTEAFF.